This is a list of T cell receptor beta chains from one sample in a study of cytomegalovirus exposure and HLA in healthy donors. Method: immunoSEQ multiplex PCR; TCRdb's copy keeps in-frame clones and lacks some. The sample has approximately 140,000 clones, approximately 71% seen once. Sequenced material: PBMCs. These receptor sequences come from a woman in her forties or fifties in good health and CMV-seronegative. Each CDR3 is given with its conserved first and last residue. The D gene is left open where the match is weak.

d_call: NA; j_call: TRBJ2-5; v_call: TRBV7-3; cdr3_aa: CASARGDQETQYF
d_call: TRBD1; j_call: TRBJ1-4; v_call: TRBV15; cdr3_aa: CATSRDQSGTGNEKLFF
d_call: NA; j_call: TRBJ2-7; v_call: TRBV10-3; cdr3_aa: CAIRNPGTWREGGQYF
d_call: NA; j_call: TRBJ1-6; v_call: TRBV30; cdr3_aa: CALWRPPLDSPLHF
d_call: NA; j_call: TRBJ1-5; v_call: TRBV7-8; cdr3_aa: CASSAVGVLPPGDQPQHF
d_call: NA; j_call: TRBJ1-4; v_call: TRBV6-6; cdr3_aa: CASSYSGASNEKLFF
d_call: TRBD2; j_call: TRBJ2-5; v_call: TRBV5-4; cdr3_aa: CASSYLFAGGETQYF
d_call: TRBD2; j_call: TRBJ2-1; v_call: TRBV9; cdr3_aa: CASGGPGGISYNEQFF
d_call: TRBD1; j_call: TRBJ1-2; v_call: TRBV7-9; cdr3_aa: CASSHRDRGRVGYGYTF
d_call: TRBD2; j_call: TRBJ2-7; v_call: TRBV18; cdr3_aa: CASSPGEGEQYF
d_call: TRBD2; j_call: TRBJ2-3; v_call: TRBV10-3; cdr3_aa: CAIIQRGLADTQYF
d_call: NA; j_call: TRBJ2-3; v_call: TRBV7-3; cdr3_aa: CASSLGPTSTDTQYF
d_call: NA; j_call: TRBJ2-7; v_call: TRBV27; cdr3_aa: CLSSYEQYF
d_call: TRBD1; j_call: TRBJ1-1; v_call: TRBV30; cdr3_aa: CAWGTGTLNTEAFF
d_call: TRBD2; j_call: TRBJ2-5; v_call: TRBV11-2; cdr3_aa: CASSLGSRGGGETQYF
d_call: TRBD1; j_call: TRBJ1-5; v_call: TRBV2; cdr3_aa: CASSEIGQVNQPQHF